The rows below give T cell receptor beta chains drawn from one sample of a study of blood T cell repertoires in COVID-19. Assay used: immunoSEQ multiplex PCR; TCRdb lists only in-frame clones, some missing. There are some 280,000 clones in the sample; about nine tenths occur only once, and 3% lies in the top ten. Sequenced material: peripheral blood. Every receptor here comes from a woman aged 30 to 39 with active or convalescent COVID-19. CDR3s include the opening cysteine and the closing phenylalanine or tryptophan. Each record gives: CDR3 length, V gene, clone size, J gene, D gene, CDR3 DNA, CDR3 protein. D genes are given only for firm matches. The size entry is marked missing in some rows and otherwise reads once, few, many or a size class.

13	TRBV5-1	.	TRBJ1-1	.	TGCGCCAGCAGCTTCGAAACAGGAACTGAAGCTTTCTTT	CASSFETGTEAFF
16	TRBV6-5	.	TRBJ2-2	TRBD1	TGTGCCAGCAGTTACGGGGACAGATCGAACACCGGGGAGCTGTTTTTT	CASSYGDRSNTGELFF
13	TRBV6-2/TRBV6-3	.	TRBJ1-1	TRBD1	TGTGCCAGCAGCTTGCAGGGGGGAACTGAAGCTTTCTTT	CASSLQGGTEAFF
12	TRBV4-3	.	TRBJ1-1	.	TGCGCCAGCAGCCAATGGAGAGGGGAAGCTTTCTTT	CASSQWRGEAFF
16	TRBV24-1	.	TRBJ2-1	TRBD2	TGTGCCACCAGTGACCCGAGCGGGGGCCCCTACAATGAGCAGTTCTTC	CATSDPSGGPYNEQFF
12	TRBV7-2	.	TRBJ1-5	.	TGTGCCAGCAGCTTAGGACATGGGCCCCAGCATTTT	CASSLGHGPQHF
16	TRBV19	.	TRBJ2-2	TRBD2	TGTGCCAGTAGTATAGGGGCCAGCGGGGGGCCCGGGGAGCTGTTTTTT	CASSIGASGGPGELFF
13	TRBV19	.	TRBJ1-1	TRBD1	TGTGCCAGTAAGGGGCAGGGGGCCCCTGAAGCTTTCTTT	CASKGQGAPEAFF
18	TRBV3-1/TRBV3-2	.	TRBJ2-5	TRBD2	TGTGCCAGCAGCCAACGGGGACTAGCGGGCACCCCGGGGGAGACCCAGTACTTC	CASSQRGLAGTPGETQYF
13	TRBV7-6	few	TRBJ1-1	.	TGTGCCAGCAGCTCCACAGGGAACACTGAAGCTTTCTTT	CASSSTGNTEAFF
13	TRBV9	.	TRBJ2-7	.	TGTGCCAGCAGCGTCGGGGGTTCCTACGAGCAGTACTTC	CASSVGGSYEQYF
13	TRBV9	.	TRBJ2-7	TRBD2	TGTGCCAGCAGCCGACTAGCGGGGGATGAGCAGTACTTC	CASSRLAGDEQYF
14	TRBV28	.	TRBJ2-3	TRBD1	TGTGCCAGTTCCCCGGGACAGGGCACAGATACGCAGTATTTT	CASSPGQGTDTQYF
14	TRBV5-1	.	TRBJ1-6	.	TGCGCCAGCAGCTTGGCGGTCAGAGGGACACCCCTCCACTTT	CASSLAVRGTPLHF
12	TRBV12-3/TRBV12-4	.	TRBJ1-5	.	TGTGCCAGCAGCCGCTCTGGCAAGCCCCAGCATTTT	CASSRSGKPQHF
16	TRBV10-3	.	TRBJ2-2	TRBD1	TGTGCCATCAGTCCAGGGACAGGGGGCTACACCGGGGAGCTGTTTTTT	CAISPGTGGYTGELFF
17	TRBV3-1/TRBV3-2	.	TRBJ2-1	TRBD2	TGTGCCAGCAGCCAAGAGGGTGGGCTAGCGGGTTACAATGAGCAGTTCTTC	CASSQEGGLAGYNEQFF
14	TRBV28	.	TRBJ1-1	.	TGTGCCAGCAGTTCCGGGGATTGGGGCACTGAAGCTTTCTTT	CASSSGDWGTEAFF
15	TRBV9	.	TRBJ2-1	.	TGTGCCAGCAGCTTAACTAGCATGTCCTACAATGAGCAGTTCTTC	CASSLTSMSYNEQFF
15	TRBV27	.	TRBJ2-7	TRBD2	TGTGCCAGCAGTCGTCCGGGACTAGCGGGGAGAGAGCAGTACTTC	CASSRPGLAGREQYF
13	TRBV18	.	TRBJ2-5	.	TGTGCCAGCTCCCAGGACTTCCAGGAGACCCAGTACTTC	CASSQDFQETQYF
15	TRBV6-5	.	TRBJ2-7	TRBD1	TGTGCCAGCAGTTATGGTCCGGGACAGGGGGCCGTGCAGTACTTC	CASSYGPGQGAVQYF